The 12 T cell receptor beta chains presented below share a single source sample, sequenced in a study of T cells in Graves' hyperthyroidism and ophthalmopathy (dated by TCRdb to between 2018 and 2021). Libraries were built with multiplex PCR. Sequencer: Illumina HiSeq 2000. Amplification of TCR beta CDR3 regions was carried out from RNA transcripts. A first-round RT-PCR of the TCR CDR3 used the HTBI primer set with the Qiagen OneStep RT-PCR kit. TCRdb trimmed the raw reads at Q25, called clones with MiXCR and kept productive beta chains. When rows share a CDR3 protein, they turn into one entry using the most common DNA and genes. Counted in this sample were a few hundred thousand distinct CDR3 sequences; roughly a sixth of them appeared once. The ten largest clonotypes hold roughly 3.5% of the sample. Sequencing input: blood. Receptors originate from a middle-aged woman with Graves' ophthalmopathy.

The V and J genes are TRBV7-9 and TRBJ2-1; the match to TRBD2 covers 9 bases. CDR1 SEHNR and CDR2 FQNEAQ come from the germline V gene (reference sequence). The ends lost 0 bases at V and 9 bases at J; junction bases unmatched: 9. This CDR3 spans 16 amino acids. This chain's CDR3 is CASSLAPAGGFGEQFF. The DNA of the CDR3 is TGTGCCAGCAGCTTAGCGCCAGCGGGAGGTTTCGGTGAGCAGTTCTTC.

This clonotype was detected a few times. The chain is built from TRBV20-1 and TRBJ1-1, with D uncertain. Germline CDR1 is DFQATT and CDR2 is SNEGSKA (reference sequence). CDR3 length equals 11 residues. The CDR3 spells CRPGGNTEAFF. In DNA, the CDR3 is TGCAGGCCGGGTGGGAACACTGAAGCTTTCTTT.

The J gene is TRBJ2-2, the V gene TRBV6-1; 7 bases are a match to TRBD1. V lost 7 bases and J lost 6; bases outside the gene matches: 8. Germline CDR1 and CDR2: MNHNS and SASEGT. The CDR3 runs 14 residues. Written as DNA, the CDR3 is TGTGCCAGCACCCGACAGGGTACCGCCGGGGAGCTGTTTTTT. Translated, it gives CASTRQGTAGELFF.

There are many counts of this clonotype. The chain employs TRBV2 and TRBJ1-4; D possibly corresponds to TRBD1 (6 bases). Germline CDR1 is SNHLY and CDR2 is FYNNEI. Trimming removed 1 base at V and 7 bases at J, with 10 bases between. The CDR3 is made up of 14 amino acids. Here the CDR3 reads CASSEVQGGEKLFF. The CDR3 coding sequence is TGTGCCAGCAGTGAAGTACAGGGTGGTGAAAAACTGTTTTTT.

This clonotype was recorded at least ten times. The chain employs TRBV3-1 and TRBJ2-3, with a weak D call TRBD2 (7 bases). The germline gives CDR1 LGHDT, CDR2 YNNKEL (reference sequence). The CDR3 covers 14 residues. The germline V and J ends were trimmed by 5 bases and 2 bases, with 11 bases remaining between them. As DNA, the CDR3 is TGTGCCAGCAGCGGCGGGGGACACACAGATACGCAGTATTTT. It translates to CASSGGGHTDTQYF.

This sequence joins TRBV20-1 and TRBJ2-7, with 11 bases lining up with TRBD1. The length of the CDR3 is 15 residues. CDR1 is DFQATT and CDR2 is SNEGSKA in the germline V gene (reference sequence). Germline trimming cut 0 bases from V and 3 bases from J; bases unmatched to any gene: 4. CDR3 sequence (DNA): TGCAGTGCTAGAGATTTTGGGACAGGGGGCTACGAGCAGTACTTC. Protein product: CSARDFGTGGYEQYF.

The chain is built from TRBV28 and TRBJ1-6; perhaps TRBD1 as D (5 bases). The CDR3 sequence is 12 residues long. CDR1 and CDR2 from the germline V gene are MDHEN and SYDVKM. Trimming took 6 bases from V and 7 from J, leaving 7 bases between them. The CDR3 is CASRTGNSPLHF. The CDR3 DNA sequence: TGTGCCAGCAGAACAGGCAATTCACCCCTCCACTTT.

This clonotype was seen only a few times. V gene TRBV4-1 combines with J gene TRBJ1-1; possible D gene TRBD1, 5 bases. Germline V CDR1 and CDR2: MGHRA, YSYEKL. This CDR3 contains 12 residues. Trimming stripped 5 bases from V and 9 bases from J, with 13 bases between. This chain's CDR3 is CASSFRDGKAFF. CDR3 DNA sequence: TGCGCCAGCAGCTTCCGGGACGGAAAAGCTTTCTTT.

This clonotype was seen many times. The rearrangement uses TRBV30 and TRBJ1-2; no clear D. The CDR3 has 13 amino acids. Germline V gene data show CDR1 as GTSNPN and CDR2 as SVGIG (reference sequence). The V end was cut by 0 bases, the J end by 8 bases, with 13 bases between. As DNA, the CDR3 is TGTGCCTGGAGTGTGATGGCCGGGGAGGGCTACACCTTC. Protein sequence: CAWSVMAGEGYTF. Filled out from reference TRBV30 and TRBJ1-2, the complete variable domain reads SQTIHQWPATLVQPVGSPLSLECTVEGTSNPNLYWYRQAAGRGLQLLFYSVGIGQISSEVPQNLSASRPQDRQFILSSKKLLLSDSGFYLCAWSVMAGEGYTFGSGTRLTVV.

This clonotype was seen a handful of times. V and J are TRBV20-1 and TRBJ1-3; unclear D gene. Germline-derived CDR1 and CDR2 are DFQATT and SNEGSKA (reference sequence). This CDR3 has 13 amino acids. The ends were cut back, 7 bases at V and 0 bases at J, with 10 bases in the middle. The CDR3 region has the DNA TGCAGTGGTATAGAGGGCTCTGGAAACACCATATATTTT. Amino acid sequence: CSGIEGSGNTIYF.

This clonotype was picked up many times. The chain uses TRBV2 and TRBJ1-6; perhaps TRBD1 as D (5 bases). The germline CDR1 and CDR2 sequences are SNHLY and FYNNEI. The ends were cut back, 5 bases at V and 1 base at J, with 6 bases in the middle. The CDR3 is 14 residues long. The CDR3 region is CASSHRSYNSPLHF. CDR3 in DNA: TGTGCCAGCAGTCACAGGTCCTATAATTCACCCCTCCACTTT.

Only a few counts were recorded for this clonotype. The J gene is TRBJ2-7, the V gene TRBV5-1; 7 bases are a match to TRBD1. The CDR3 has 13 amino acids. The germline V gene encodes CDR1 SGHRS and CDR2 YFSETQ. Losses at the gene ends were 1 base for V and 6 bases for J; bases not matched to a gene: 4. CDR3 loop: CASSLTGVLEQYF. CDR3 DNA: TGCGCCAGCAGCTTGACAGGGGTCCTCGAGCAGTACTTC.